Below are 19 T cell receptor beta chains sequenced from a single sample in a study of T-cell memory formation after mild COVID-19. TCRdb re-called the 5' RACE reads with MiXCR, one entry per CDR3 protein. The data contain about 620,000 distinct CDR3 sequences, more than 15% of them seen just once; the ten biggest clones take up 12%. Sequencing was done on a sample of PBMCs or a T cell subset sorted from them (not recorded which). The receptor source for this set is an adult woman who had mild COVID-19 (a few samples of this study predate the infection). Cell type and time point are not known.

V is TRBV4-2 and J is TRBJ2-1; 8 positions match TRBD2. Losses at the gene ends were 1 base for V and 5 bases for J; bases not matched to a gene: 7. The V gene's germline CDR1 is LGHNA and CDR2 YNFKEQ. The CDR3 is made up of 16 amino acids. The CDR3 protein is CASSQAGSGSHNEQFF. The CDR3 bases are TGTGCCAGCAGCCAAGCCGGCAGCGGGAGCCACAATGAGCAGTTCTTC.

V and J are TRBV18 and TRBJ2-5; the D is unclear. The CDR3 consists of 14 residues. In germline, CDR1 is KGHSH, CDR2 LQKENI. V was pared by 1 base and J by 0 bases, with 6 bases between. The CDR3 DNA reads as TGTGCCAGCTCACCACTACGGTACCAAGAGACCCAGTACTTC. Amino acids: CASSPLRYQETQYF.

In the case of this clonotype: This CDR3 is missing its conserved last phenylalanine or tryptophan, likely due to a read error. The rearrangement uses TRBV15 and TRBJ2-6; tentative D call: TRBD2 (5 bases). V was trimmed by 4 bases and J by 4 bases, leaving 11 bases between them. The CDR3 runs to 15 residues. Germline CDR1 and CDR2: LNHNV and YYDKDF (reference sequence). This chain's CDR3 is CATSTASSGANVLTL. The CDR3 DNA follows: TGTGCCACCAGCACGGCTAGCTCCGGGGCCAACGTCCTGACTTTA.

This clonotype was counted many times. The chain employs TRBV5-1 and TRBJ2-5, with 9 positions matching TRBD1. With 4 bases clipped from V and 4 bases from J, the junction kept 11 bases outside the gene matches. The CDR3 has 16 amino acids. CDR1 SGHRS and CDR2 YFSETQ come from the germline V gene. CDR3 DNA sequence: TGCGCCAGCAGCGGACTACTACAGGGGGCAGGAGAGACCCAGTACTTC. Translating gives CASSGLLQGAGETQYF.

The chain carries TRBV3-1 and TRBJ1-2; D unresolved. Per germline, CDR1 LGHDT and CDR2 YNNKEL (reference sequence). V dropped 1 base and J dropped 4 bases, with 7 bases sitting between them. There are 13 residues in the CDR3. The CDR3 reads CASSQGGIYGYTF. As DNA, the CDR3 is TGTGCCAGCAGCCAAGGCGGAATCTATGGCTACACCTTC.

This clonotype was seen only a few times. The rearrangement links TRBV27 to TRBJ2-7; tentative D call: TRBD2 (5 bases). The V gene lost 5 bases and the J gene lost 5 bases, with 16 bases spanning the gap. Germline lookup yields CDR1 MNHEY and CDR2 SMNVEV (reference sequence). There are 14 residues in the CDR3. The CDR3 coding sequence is TGTGCCAGCAGTCCGACTGGGAGTCGGCACGAGCAGTACTTC. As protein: CASSPTGSRHEQYF.

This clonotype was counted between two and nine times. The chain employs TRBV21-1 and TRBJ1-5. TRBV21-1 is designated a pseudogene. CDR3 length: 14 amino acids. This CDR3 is CASSTLSFNQPQHF. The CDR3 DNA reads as TGTGCCAGCAGCACACTATCCTTCAATCAGCCCCAGCATTTT.

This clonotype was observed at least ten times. The DNA for the CDR3 is TGCGCCAGCAGCCAAGAAGGCGGGAACAATCAGCCCCAGCATTTT. Residues: CASSQEGGNNQPQHF. The rearrangement uses TRBV4-3 and TRBJ1-5, with no clear D. V was shortened by 0 bases and J by 3 bases, with 9 bases between the two germline ends. Germline CDR1 is LGHNA and CDR2 is YSLEER. This CDR3 spans 15 amino acids.

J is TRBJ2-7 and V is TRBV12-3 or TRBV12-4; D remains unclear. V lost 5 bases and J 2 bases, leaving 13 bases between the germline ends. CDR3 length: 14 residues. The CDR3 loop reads CASSDTGLTYEQYF. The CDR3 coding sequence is TGTGCCAGCAGTGACACGGGTTTGACCTACGAGCAGTACTTC.

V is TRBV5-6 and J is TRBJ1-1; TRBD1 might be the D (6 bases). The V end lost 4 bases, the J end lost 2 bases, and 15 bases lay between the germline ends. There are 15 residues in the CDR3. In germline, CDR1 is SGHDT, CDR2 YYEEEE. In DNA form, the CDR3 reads TGTGCCAGCAGCGGTTCGATGGGGGCAAACACTGAAGCTTTCTTT. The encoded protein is CASSGSMGANTEAFF.

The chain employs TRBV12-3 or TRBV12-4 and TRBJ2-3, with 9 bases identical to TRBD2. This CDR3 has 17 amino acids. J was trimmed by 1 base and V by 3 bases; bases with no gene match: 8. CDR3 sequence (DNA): TGTGCCAGCAGTTTTGGCGGGGGGGCATTGGGCACAGATACGCAGTATTTT. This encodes CASSFGGGALGTDTQYF.

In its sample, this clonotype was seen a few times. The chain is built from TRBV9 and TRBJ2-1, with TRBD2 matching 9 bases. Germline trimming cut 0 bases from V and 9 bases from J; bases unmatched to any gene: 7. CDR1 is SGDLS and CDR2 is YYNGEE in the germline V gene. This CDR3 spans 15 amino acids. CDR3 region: CASSVVAGAISEQFF. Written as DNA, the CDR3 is TGTGCCAGCAGCGTAGTAGCGGGAGCAATCAGTGAGCAGTTCTTC.

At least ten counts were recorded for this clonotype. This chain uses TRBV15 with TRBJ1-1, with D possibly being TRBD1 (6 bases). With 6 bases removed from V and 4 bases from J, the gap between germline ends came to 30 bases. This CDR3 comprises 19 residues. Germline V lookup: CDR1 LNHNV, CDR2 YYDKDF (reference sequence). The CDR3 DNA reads TGTGCCACCAGACTACGGACCCTTCGGCAGGGGTCGTTTCGCACTGAAGCTTTCTTT. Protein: CATRLRTLRQGSFRTEAFF. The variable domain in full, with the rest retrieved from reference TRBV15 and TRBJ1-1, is DAMVIQNPRYQVTQFGKPVTLSCSQTLNHNVMYWYQQKSSQAPKLLFHYYDKDFNNEADTPDNFQSRRPNTSFCFLDIRSPGLGDTAMYLCATRLRTLRQGSFRTEAFFGQGTRLTVV.

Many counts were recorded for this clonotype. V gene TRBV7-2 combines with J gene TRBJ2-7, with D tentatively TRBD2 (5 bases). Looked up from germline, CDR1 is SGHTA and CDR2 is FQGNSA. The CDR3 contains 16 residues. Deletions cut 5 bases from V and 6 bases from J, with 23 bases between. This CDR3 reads CASSAQVLTGGSEQYF. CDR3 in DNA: TGTGCCAGCAGCGCTCAAGTCTTGACCGGCGGGTCCGAGCAGTACTTC.

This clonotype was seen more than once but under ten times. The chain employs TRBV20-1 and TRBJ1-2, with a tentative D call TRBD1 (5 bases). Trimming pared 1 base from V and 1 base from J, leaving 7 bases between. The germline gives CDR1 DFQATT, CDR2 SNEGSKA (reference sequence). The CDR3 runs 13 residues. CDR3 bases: TGCAGTGCTAGAGTTCAGGGTAACTATGGCTACACCTTC. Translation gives CSARVQGNYGYTF.

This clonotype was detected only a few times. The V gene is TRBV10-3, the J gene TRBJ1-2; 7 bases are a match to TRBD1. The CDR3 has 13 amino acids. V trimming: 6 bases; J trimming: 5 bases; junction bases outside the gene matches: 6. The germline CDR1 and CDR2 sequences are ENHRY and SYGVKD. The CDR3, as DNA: TGTGCCATCAGCCCGGGACAGCTTTATGGCTACACCTTC. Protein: CAISPGQLYGYTF.

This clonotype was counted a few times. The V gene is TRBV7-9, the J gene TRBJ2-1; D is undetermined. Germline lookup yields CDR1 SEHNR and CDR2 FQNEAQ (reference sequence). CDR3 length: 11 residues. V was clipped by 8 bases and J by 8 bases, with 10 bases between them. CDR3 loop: CASQRWDEQFF. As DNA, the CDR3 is TGTGCCAGCCAAAGGTGGGATGAGCAGTTCTTC.

CDR3 in amino acids: CAISESMDRSYEQYF. In DNA form, the CDR3 reads TGTGCCATCAGTGAGTCGATGGACCGCTCCTACGAGCAGTACTTC. This chain uses TRBV10-3 with TRBJ2-7, with D uncertain. Germline CDR1 and CDR2: ENHRY and SYGVKD. This CDR3 contains 15 residues. The V gene lost 0 bases and the J gene lost 0 bases, with 9 bases spanning the gap.

CDR3 DNA sequence: TGTGCCAGCAGCTTAAAATCGTTCGGGGGCCGGGGCTCCTACGAGCAGTACGTC. It encodes CASSLKSFGGRGSYEQYV. The rearrangement joins TRBV7-2 to TRBJ2-5, with D possibly being TRBD1 or TRBD2 (6 bases each). The better agreement between TRBJ2-7 and the DNA end casts doubt on the J call. Germline V gene lookup returns CDR1 SGHTA and CDR2 FQGNSA. The CDR3 covers 18 residues.